Below are 30 T cell receptor beta chains sequenced from a single sample in a study of T cell responses to AZD1222 COVID-19 vaccine (dated by TCRdb to the early 2020s). Libraries were constructed by the immunoSEQ multiplex PCR assay. In its TCRdb copy, this immuneACCESS table keeps in-frame sequences only and misses some clones. Where compared with another copy, unresolved V genes explain less than half of these, and the others have no known cause. The sample table holds 130,000 to 150,000 clones, of which over 85% were seen once. Around 1.7% of the sample is in the top ten clones. Interpreted using the paper, the time point label stands for: baseline before first vaccination. Specimen: peripheral blood, collected on day 0 of AZD1222 vaccination. The receptors originated from an adult in good health.

The rearrangement links TRBV28 to TRBJ2-6; D possibly corresponds to TRBD2 (5 bases). V was trimmed by 6 bases and J by 2 bases, leaving 11 bases between them. Germline V gives CDR1 MDHEN, CDR2 SYDVKM. The CDR3 runs 15 residues. In DNA, the CDR3 is TGTGCCAGCAGGACCCACGGGGCTGGGGCCAACGTCCTGACTTTC. This sequence encodes CASRTHGAGANVLTF.

The chain uses TRBV7-9 and TRBJ1-6; 7 bases line up with TRBD1. Germline loops: CDR1 SEHNR, CDR2 FQNEAQ (reference sequence). V dropped 4 bases and J dropped 7; count of bases not matched to a gene: 7. The CDR3 totals 15 residues. CDR3 DNA: TGTGCCAGCAGCTACTTTGACAGGGTCAATTCACCCCTCCACTTT. It yields the protein CASSYFDRVNSPLHF.

The chain uses TRBV18 and TRBJ1-4; D is uncertain. Deletions cut 5 bases from V and 5 bases from J, with 9 bases between. This CDR3 is built from 13 residues. CDR1 is KGHSH and CDR2 is LQKENI in the germline V gene. CDR3 in DNA: TGTGCCAGCTCAACCCAGAGAAATGAAAAACTGTTTTTT. It encodes CASSTQRNEKLFF. Complete variable domain (other parts from reference TRBV18 and TRBJ1-4): NAGVMQNPRHLVRRRGQEARLRCSPMKGHSHVYWYRQLPEEGLKFMVYLQKENIIDESGMPKERFSAEFPKEGPSILRIQQVVRGDSAAYFCASSTQRNEKLFFGSGTQLSVL.

This chain uses TRBV2 with TRBJ1-3; D is ambiguous. V was cut by 4 bases and J by 10 bases, with 11 bases left in between. The germline gives CDR1 SNHLY, CDR2 FYNNEI. This CDR3 has 12 amino acids. As DNA, the CDR3 is TGTGCCAGCAGTGCTTTCTCGGGGACCATATATTTT. Encoded protein: CASSAFSGTIYF.

V and J are TRBV15 and TRBJ1-3, with unresolved D. V was trimmed by 9 bases and J by 0 bases, leaving 15 bases between them. Germline V CDR1 and CDR2: LNHNV, YYDKDF (reference sequence). The CDR3 is 15 residues long. The CDR3 sequence: CATSDGRNSGNTIYF. The CDR3 DNA reads TGTGCCACGTCTGACGGACGAAACTCTGGAAACACCATATATTTT. The full variable domain, with the rest looked up from reference TRBV15 and TRBJ1-3, is DAMVIQNPRYQVTQFGKPVTLSCSQTLNHNVMYWYQQKSSQAPKLLFHYYDKDFNNEADTPDNFQSRRPNTSFCFLDIRSPGLGDTAMYLCATSDGRNSGNTIYFGEGSWLTVV.

J is TRBJ2-5 and V is TRBV5-4; possible D gene TRBD2, 6 bases. Between the trimmed V and J ends, which lost 3 bases and 5 bases, there was a span of 11 bases. This CDR3 contains 13 residues. Germline V gene data show CDR1 as SGHNT and CDR2 as YYREEE (reference sequence). The chain's CDR3 is CASSSVGGETQYF. Here the CDR3 DNA reads TGTGCCAGCAGCTCGGTGGGGGGTGAGACCCAGTACTTC.

The rearrangement uses TRBV18 and TRBJ1-2; maybe TRBD1 (6 bases). Germline assignment: CDR1 KGHSH and CDR2 LQKENI. The CDR3 spans 15 residues. Trimming pared 3 bases from V and 5 bases from J, leaving 16 bases between. CDR3: CASSPRTDSYYGYTF. CDR3 nucleotides: TGTGCCAGCTCACCTAGGACAGACTCCTATTATGGCTACACCTTC.

The gene calls are TRBV9 and TRBJ2-2, with D perhaps matching TRBD2 (6 bases). Germline V gives CDR1 SGDLS, CDR2 YYNGEE. The CDR3 has 14 residues. V was pared by 3 bases and J by 1 base, with 7 bases between. Here the CDR3 reads CASSGGLNTGELFF. In nucleotides, the CDR3 is TGTGCCAGCAGCGGGGGACTGAACACCGGGGAGCTGTTTTTT. Full variable domain (remainder filled in from reference TRBV9 and TRBJ2-2): DSGVTQTPKHLITATGQRVTLRCSPRSGDLSVYWYQQSLDQGLQFLIQYYNGEERAKGNILERFSAQQFPDLHSELNLSSLELGDSALYFCASSGGLNTGELFFGEGSRLTVL.

Comment on this clone: The junction does not match germline at one end; this may be a read error. The gene calls are TRBV7-8 and TRBJ2-2; 8 bases match TRBD1. Germline V gene sequence: CDR1 SGHVS, CDR2 FQNEAQ. CDR3 size: 16 residues. For the CDR3, the DNA is TGTGCCAGCAGCTTAGGGCCCAGACAGGGGTTAAGGGAGCTGCTTTTT. As protein: CASSLGPRQGLRELLF.

Points on this clone: This same CDR3 is encoded by further DNA sequences in the sample. The V call is TRBV3-1 (or the pseudogene TRBV3-2), the J call TRBJ1-1; no clear D gene. The germline V gene has CDR1 LGHDT and CDR2 YNNKEL (reference sequence). CDR3 length equals 13 residues. Trimming stripped 1 base from V and 0 bases from J, with 3 bases between. CDR3 DNA sequence: TGTGCCAGCAGCCAAGGAGTGAACACTGAAGCTTTCTTT. Its protein is CASSQGVNTEAFF.

The chain employs TRBV4-2 and TRBJ1-5; possibly TRBD1 for D (5 bases). The CDR3 contains 15 residues. With 0 bases removed from V and 1 base from J, the gap between germline ends came to 7 bases. Germline V lookup: CDR1 LGHNA, CDR2 YNFKEQ. CDR3 residues: CASSQDWDSNQPQHF. The CDR3 DNA sequence: TGTGCCAGCAGCCAAGATTGGGACAGCAATCAGCCCCAGCATTTT.

The CDR3 sequence is CASSSPGQGGNTEAFF. The CDR3 DNA follows: TGTGCCAGCAGCTCACCGGGACAGGGGGGGAACACTGAAGCTTTCTTT. V is TRBV5-8 and J is TRBJ1-1, with 11 bases aligning to TRBD1. This CDR3 spans 16 amino acids. Germline CDR1 and CDR2: SGHTS and YDEGEE. The J segment lost 1 base and the V segment lost 3 bases, leaving 5 bases of the junction unmatched.

The rearrangement links TRBV29-1 to TRBJ2-7; 7 positions match TRBD1. V dropped 7 bases and J dropped 7; count of bases not matched to a gene: 10. Per germline, CDR1 SQVTM and CDR2 ANQGSEA. CDR3 length: 12 residues. CDR3 bases: TGCAGCGCTGCCCCGACCAGGGGGGAGCAGTACTTC. Amino acids: CSAAPTRGEQYF.

V is TRBV5-4 and J is TRBJ2-3; TRBD1 might be the D (6 bases). There are 17 residues in the CDR3. Germline CDR1 is SGHNT and CDR2 is YYREEE (reference sequence). Trimming shortened V by 4 bases and J by 4 bases, and 22 bases separated the two germline ends. CDR3 sequence reads: CASSPGVRAGSADTQYF. The CDR3 DNA is TGTGCCAGCAGCCCAGGGGTAAGAGCTGGGTCTGCAGATACGCAGTATTTT.

The J gene is TRBJ1-5, the V gene TRBV6-5, with TRBD1 as a possible D gene (6 bases). V was shortened by 6 bases and J by 5 bases, with 11 bases between the two germline ends. Germline V gene lookup returns CDR1 MNHEY and CDR2 SVGAGI. The CDR3 totals 13 residues. This chain's CDR3 is CASRGDTYQPQHF. The DNA for the CDR3 is TGTGCCAGCAGGGGGGACACTTATCAGCCCCAGCATTTT.

CDR3 sequence reads: CASSLIPGEREQYF. The CDR3 DNA is TGTGCCAGCAGCTTGATTCCAGGGGAACGGGAGCAGTACTTC. The chain employs TRBV5-6 and TRBJ2-7; D possibly corresponds to TRBD1 (6 bases). The CDR3 length is 14 residues. Looked up from germline, CDR1 is SGHDT and CDR2 is YYEEEE. The germline V and J ends were trimmed by 1 base and 7 bases, with 15 bases remaining between them.

The chain carries TRBV27 and TRBJ2-4; D gene ambiguous. The germline V gene has CDR1 MNHEY and CDR2 SMNVEV (reference sequence). The CDR3 is made up of 15 amino acids. The germline V and J ends were trimmed by 5 bases and 0 bases, with 11 bases remaining between them. CDR3 region: CASSPDLVAKNIQYF. The CDR3 DNA follows: TGTGCCAGCAGTCCGGACCTAGTAGCCAAAAACATTCAGTACTTC.

The chain links TRBV5-1 to TRBJ1-4, with D possibly TRBD1 on 5 matching bases. Germline CDR1 reads SGHRS; CDR2 reads YFSETQ. The CDR3 length is 15 residues. V lost 4 bases to trimming and J lost 6 bases, with 16 bases between them. CDR3 DNA: TGCGCCAGCAGCATCGGGACTGGGGTCTATGAAAAACTGTTTTTT. It is translated as CASSIGTGVYEKLFF.

The rearrangement joins TRBV3-1 (or the pseudogene TRBV3-2) to TRBJ1-6; D is unclear. Trimming removed 1 base from V and 6 bases from J, with 10 bases in between. CDR1 LGHDT and CDR2 YNNKEL come from the germline V gene (reference sequence). The CDR3 consists of 15 residues. The CDR3 nucleotides are TGTGCCAGCAGCCAAGGGTACAGCGCTAATTCACCCCTCCACTTT. This codes for CASSQGYSANSPLHF.

The chain couples TRBV12-3 or TRBV12-4 to TRBJ1-2; possible D gene TRBD1, 5 bases. Trimming shortened V by 3 bases and J by 4 bases, and 6 bases separated the two germline ends. The CDR3 spans 12 residues. The CDR3 reads CASSLGLYGYTF. The CDR3 DNA reads as TGTGCCAGCAGTTTGGGACTCTATGGCTACACCTTC.

V usage is TRBV5-1 and J usage is TRBJ2-5; tentatively, D is TRBD2 (5 bases). This CDR3 region has 14 residues. The V gene's germline CDR1 is SGHRS and CDR2 YFSETQ. The germline V and J ends were trimmed by 4 bases and 4 bases, with 14 bases remaining between them. CDR3 in DNA: TGCGCCAGCAGCCCGAGGGCCACCCCAGAGACCCAGTACTTC. This sequence encodes CASSPRATPETQYF.

The CDR3 protein is CAISDLTDYGYTF. In nucleotides, the CDR3 is TGTGCCATCAGTGATCTGACAGACTATGGCTACACCTTC. This chain uses TRBV10-3 with TRBJ1-2; maybe TRBD1 (5 bases). Trimming pared 3 bases from V and 3 bases from J, leaving 8 bases between. Germline V CDR1 and CDR2: ENHRY, SYGVKD. The CDR3 consists of 13 residues.

The chain uses TRBV9 and TRBJ2-2, with D tentatively TRBD2 (5 bases). CDR3 size: 14 residues. Germline lookup yields CDR1 SGDLS and CDR2 YYNGEE. V was cut by 3 bases and J by 1 base, with 7 bases left in between. CDR3: CASSGRENTGELFF. The CDR3 DNA sequence: TGTGCCAGCAGCGGTCGGGAGAACACCGGGGAGCTGTTTTTT.

The chain carries TRBV18 and TRBJ2-5; 7 bases are a match to TRBD1. The V gene end was trimmed by 4 bases and the J gene end by 1 base; junction bases not matched to a gene: 0. Germline V lookup: CDR1 KGHSH, CDR2 LQKENI. The CDR3 covers 13 residues. The CDR3, as DNA: TGTGCCAGCTCACGGGACAGCCAAGAGACCCAGTACTTC. Its translation: CASSRDSQETQYF.

The chain is built from TRBV10-3 and TRBJ2-3; weak D call: TRBD1 (6 bases). Germline values: CDR1 ENHRY, CDR2 SYGVKD. The V end was cut by 5 bases, the J end by 3 bases, with 9 bases between. This CDR3 region has 13 residues. The DNA of the CDR3 is TGTGCCATCAGTCTACAGGGTACAGATACGCAGTATTTT. This encodes CAISLQGTDTQYF.

The chain uses TRBV7-9 and TRBJ1-4; D is uncertain. This CDR3 comprises 13 residues. Deletions cut 3 bases from V and 8 bases from J, with 10 bases between. From germline, CDR1 is SEHNR and CDR2 FQNEAQ (reference sequence). The CDR3 reads CASSFFAREKLFF. The CDR3 coding sequence is TGTGCCAGCAGCTTTTTCGCCAGGGAAAAACTGTTTTTT.

The rearrangement uses TRBV5-1 and TRBJ2-3; TRBD1 might be the D (6 bases). Trimming removed 0 bases from V and 5 bases from J, with 7 bases in between. Germline V lookup: CDR1 SGHRS, CDR2 YFSETQ. CDR3 length: 13 amino acids. The DNA of the CDR3 is TGCGCCAGCAGCTTGGGGGACAAAGATACGCAGTATTTT. It yields the protein CASSLGDKDTQYF.

The genes are TRBV15 and TRBJ1-6, with 11 nucleotides matching TRBD1. CDR3 size: 16 residues. Germline-derived CDR1 and CDR2 are LNHNV and YYDKDF (reference sequence). J gave up 7 bases and V 3 bases, and 5 bases lay outside the gene matches. The CDR3 DNA reads TGTGCCACCAGCAGGTCCGGGACAGGGGGAAATTCACCCCTCCACTTT. The encoded protein is CATSRSGTGGNSPLHF.

The chain combines TRBV27 with TRBJ1-6; 9 bases map to TRBD1. The CDR3 is 17 amino acids. CDR1 is MNHEY and CDR2 is SMNVEV in the germline V gene (reference sequence). J was trimmed by 11 bases and V by 2 bases; bases with no gene match: 13. CDR3 nucleotide sequence: TGTGCCAGCAGTTTAAACAGGGGGCTAAGATCTTTTGCACCCCTCCACTTT. Encoded protein: CASSLNRGLRSFAPLHF.

About this clone: An end of the junction does not agree with germline; a read error may underlie this. The V and J genes are TRBV7-9 and TRBJ2-1, with 7 bases lining up with TRBD1. CDR1 and CDR2 (germline): SEHNR, FQNEAQ (reference sequence). This CDR3 is built from 14 residues. The CDR3 spells CAGGSPAVRDSKVF. The DNA for the CDR3 is TGTGCCGGGGGAAGTCCAGCCGTCCGGGACAGCAAAGTCTTC.